This T cell receptor (beta chain) was obtained from a study of blood T cell repertoires in COVID-19. TCRdb keeps only in-frame clones here, not all; method: immunoSEQ multiplex PCR. The data show 90,000 to 120,000 clones, with roughly 82% seen just once and roughly 5% held by the top ten. V gave up 2 bases and J gave up 2 bases; unmatched junction bases: 3. Germline loops: CDR1 SGHNT, CDR2 YYREEE (reference sequence). The CDR3 is 15 amino acids. V gene TRBV5-4 combines with J gene TRBJ2-5, with TRBD2 identical over 10 bases. This TCR was sampled from a man in his sixties with acute or convalescent COVID-19. Sequenced material: peripheral blood. The CDR3 bases are TGTGCCAGCAGCTTAAGGACTAGCGGACAAGAGACCCAGTACTTC. Translation: CASSLRTSGQETQYF.